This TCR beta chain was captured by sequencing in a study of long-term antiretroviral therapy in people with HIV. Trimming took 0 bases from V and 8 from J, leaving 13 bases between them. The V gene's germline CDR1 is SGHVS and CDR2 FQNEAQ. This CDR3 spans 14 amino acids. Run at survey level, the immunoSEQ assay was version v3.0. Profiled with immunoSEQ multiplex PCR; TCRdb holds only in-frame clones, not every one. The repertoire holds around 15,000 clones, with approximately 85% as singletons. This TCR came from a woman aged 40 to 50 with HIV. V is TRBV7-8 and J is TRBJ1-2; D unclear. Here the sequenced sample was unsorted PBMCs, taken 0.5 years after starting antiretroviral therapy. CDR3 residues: CASSLAPIITGYTF. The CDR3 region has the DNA TGTGCCAGCAGCTTAGCGCCGATTATTACAGGCTACACCTTC.